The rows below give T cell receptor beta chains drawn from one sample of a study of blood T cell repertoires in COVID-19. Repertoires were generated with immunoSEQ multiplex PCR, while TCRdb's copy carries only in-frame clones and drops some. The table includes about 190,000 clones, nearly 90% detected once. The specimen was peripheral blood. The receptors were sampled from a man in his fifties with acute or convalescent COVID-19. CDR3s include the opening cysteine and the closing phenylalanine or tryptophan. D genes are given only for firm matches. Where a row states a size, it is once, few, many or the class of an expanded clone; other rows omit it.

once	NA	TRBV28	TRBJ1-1	TGTGCCAGCGTACGTCCGGGGTTGAACACTGAAGCTTTCTTT	CASVRPGLNTEAFF
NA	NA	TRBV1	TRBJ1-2	TGCACCAGCAGCCGATCCGGGACAGGGAAAGGCTACACCTTC	CTSSRSGTGKGYTF
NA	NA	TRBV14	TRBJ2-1	TGTGCCAGCAGCCAATACTTTTTGTATTCAACAGGGAACAATGAGCAGTTCTTC	CASSQYFLYSTGNNEQFF
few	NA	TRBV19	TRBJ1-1	TGTGCCAGTAGGATACCTCGGGATACGAACACTGAAGCTTTCTTT	CASRIPRDTNTEAFF
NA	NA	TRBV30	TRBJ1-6	TGTGCCTGGAGCCAAGGCGGACAGTACTCACCCCTCCACTTT	CAWSQGGQYSPLHF
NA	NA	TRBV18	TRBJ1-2	TGTGCCAGCGCCTCACCACCGAGCGACTATGGCTACACCTTC	CASASPPSDYGYTF
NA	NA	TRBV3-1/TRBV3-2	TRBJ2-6	TGTGCCAGCAGCCAAGATCCTCGGAGAGGGGCCAACGTCCTGACTTTC	CASSQDPRRGANVLTF
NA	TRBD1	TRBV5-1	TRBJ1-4	TGCGCCAGCAGCTTAGGGACAGGGGCTGAAAAACTGTTTTTT	CASSLGTGAEKLFF
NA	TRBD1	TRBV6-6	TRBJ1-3	TGTGCCAGTCAACAGGGGGCTGGAAACACCATATATTTT	CASQQGAGNTIYF
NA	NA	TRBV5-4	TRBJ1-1	TGTGCCAGCAGCTTGGGGATCACAGGGAACACTGAAGCTTTCTTT	CASSLGITGNTEAFF
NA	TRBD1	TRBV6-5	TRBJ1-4	TGTGCCAGCAGGACGACAGGGCCTAGAGAAAAACTGTTTTTT	CASRTTGPREKLFF
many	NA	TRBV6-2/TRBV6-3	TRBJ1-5	TGTGCCAGCAGTTACGGGCCTGGGCAGCCCCAGCATTTT	CASSYGPGQPQHF
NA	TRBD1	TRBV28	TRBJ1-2	TGTGCCAGCAGTTTACCGCCCACAGGGGACGCCGGCTACACCTTC	CASSLPPTGDAGYTF
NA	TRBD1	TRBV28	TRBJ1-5	TGTGCCAGCAGCTGGGACAGGGCGAGATCTCAGCCCCAGCATTTT	CASSWDRARSQPQHF
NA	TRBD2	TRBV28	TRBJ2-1	TGTGCCAGCAACCCGGGGGGGGGCAATGAGCAGTTCTTC	CASNPGGGNEQFF
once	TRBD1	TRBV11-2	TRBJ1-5	TGTGCCAGCAGCTTGGGGAGGACAGGTGGCAATCAGCCCCAGCATTTT	CASSLGRTGGNQPQHF
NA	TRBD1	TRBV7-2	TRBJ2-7	TGTGCCAGCAGCTTAGGGCAGGGGGCTTACGAGCAGTACTTC	CASSLGQGAYEQYF
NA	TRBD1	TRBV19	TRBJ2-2	TGTGCCAGTAGAGATACAGGGGGCCGGTCCGGGGAGCTGTTTTTT	CASRDTGGRSGELFF
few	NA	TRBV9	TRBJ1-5	TGTGCCAGCAGCGTAGACGGGGAGCAGCCCCAGCATTTT	CASSVDGEQPQHF
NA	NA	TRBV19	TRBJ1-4	TGTGCCAGTAAAAACCGCGGTTACGCTAATGAAAAACTGTTTTTT	CASKNRGYANEKLFF
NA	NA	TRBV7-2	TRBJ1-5	TGTGCCAGCAGCTACGACAGCTTCAATCAGCCCCAGCATTTT	CASSYDSFNQPQHF
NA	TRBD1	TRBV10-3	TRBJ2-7	TGTGCCATCAAGGGGGCCCAGAGCTACGAGCAGTACTTC	CAIKGAQSYEQYF
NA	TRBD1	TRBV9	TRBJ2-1	TGTGCCAGCAGCGTAGAGGGACAGAGCTCCTACAATGAGCAGTTCTTC	CASSVEGQSSYNEQFF
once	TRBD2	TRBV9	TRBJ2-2	TGTGCCAGCAGCGCGGGACTAGCGGGCACCGGGGAGCTGTTTTTT	CASSAGLAGTGELFF
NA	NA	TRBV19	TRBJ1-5	TGTGCCAGTAGTAGTAGGGGAAATCAGCCCCAGCATTTT	CASSSRGNQPQHF
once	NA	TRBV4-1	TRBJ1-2	TGCGCCAGCAGCCAAGATCTGGGCCCCTATGGCTACACCTTC	CASSQDLGPYGYTF
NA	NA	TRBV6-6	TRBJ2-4	TGTGCCAGCAGTTACGACCCCCCTAGCCGGGGGAACATTCAGTACTTC	CASSYDPPSRGNIQYF
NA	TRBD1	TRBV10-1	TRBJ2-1	TGCGCCAGCACCCCGGGACAGGGGAATGAGCAGTTCTTC	CASTPGQGNEQFF
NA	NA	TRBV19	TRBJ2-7	TGTGCCAGTAGTATACAGGGGCACCTCTACGAGCAGTACTTC	CASSIQGHLYEQYF
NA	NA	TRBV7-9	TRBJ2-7	TGTGCCAGCAGCCCAGGGGGGATCGGGGCATACGAGCAGTACTTC	CASSPGGIGAYEQYF
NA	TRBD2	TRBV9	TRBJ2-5	TGTGCCAGCAGCGTTACTAGCGGGTACCAAGAGACCCAGTACTTC	CASSVTSGYQETQYF
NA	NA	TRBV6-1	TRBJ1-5	TGTGCCAGCAGTGAACGACGATTGACTCTCGGCAATCAGCCCCAGCATTTT	CASSERRLTLGNQPQHF
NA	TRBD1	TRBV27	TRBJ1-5	TGTGCCAGCAGTACGGGACAGCTCAATCAGCCCCAGCATTTT	CASSTGQLNQPQHF
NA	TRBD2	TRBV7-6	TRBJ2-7	TGTGCCAGCAGCTTCGGACTAGCGGCATCCTACGAGCAGTACTTC	CASSFGLAASYEQYF
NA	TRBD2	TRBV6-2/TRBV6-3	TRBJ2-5	TGTGCCAGCAGTTTCACGACTAGCGGGGAAAAAGAGACCCAGTACTTC	CASSFTTSGEKETQYF
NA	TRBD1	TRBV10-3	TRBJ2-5	TGTGCCATCAGTGAGTCCCAGGGGGCTAAGGAGACCCAGTACTTC	CAISESQGAKETQYF
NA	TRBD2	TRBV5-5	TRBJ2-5	TGTGCCAGCAGCCGGGGAGGGGTGGGCTCCCAAGAGACCCAGTACTTC	CASSRGGVGSQETQYF
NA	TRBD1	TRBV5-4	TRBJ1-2	TGTGCCAGCAGCCTAGGGACAGGGGGCGGCTACACCTTC	CASSLGTGGGYTF
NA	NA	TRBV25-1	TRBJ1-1	TGTGCCAGCAGCCAAAGGTCCCAGGGCACTGAAGCTTTCTTT	CASSQRSQGTEAFF
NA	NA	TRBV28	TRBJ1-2	TGTGCCAGCAATAGGGACAACTACTATGGCTACACCTTC	CASNRDNYYGYTF
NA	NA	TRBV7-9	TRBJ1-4	TGTGCCAGCAGCTTAGAAAACGGAAAACTGTTTTTT	CASSLENGKLFF
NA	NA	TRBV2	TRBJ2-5	TGTGCCAGCAGTGAAATGGCTTCCAGAGAGACCCAGTACTTC	CASSEMASRETQYF
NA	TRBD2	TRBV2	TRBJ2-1	TGTGCCAGCAGTGAAGGACTAGCGGGGCAGGGTGAGCAGTTCTTC	CASSEGLAGQGEQFF
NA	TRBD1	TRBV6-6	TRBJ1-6	TGTGCCAGCAGTTACGATGTCGGGGACAGGGGTTCACCCCTCCACTTT	CASSYDVGDRGSPLHF
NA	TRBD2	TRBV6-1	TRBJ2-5	TGTGCCAGCAGTGGAGTTACTAGCGGGAGGAACCCCGTCCAAGAGACCCAGTACTTC	CASSGVTSGRNPVQETQYF
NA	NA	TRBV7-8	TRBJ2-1	TGTGCCAGCAGCCCGCCCAACAGTGACAATGAGCAGTTCTTC	CASSPPNSDNEQFF
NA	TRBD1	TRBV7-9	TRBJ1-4	TGTGCCAGCAGCTTAAAAGGGGGCTTTGAAAAACTGTTTTTT	CASSLKGGFEKLFF
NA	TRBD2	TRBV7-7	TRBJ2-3	TGTGCCAGCAGCCCAGCGGGAGGAGGCACAGATACGCAGTATTTT	CASSPAGGGTDTQYF
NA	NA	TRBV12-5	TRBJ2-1	TGTGCTAGTGGTAATGGTCTAGCTAGCAATGAGCAGTTCTTC	CASGNGLASNEQFF
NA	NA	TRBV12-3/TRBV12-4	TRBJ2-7	TGTGCCAGCAGTTTTAACTGGGCTTACGAGCAGTACTTC	CASSFNWAYEQYF
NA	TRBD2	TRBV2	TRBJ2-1	TGTGCGTCAAGGTCTAGCGGGAGTTATGAGCAGTTCTTC	CASRSSGSYEQFF
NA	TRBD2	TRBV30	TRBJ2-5	TGTGCCTGGAGTGGGGTAGCGGGAGGGAACCTGGAGACCCAGTACTTC	CAWSGVAGGNLETQYF
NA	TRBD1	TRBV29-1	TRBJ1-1	TGCAGCGTTGAAGATTGGGGACAGTGGGAATTCACTGAAGCTTTCTTT	CSVEDWGQWEFTEAFF
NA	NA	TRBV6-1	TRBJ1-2	TGTGCCAGCAGTGAAGGGGCACAGGGTAGAGGCTACACCTTC	CASSEGAQGRGYTF
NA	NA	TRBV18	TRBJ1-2	TGTGCCAGCTCCGACAGGATTTCTAACTATGGCTACACCTTC	CASSDRISNYGYTF
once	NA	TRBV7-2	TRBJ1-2	TGTGCCAGCAGCTTAGGCACGGGAAATCTCTATGGCTACACCTTC	CASSLGTGNLYGYTF